The 29 T cell receptor beta chains below all came from one sample that was sequenced in a study of metastatic and nonmetastatic thyroid tumors. Every patient underwent thyroid surgery untreated. TCRdb reanalyzed the PCR reads with MiXCR. This repertoire shows tens of thousands of clones, around a quarter found once; its top ten account for under 2.5%. Sequencing was done on a sample of blood. The origin of the receptors is a female donor with papillary thyroid cancer or a benign thyroid nodule (not recorded which). Some clones in this sample may be carry-over from other donors' samples.

At least ten counts were recorded for this clone. This chain links TRBV18 with TRBJ1-3; a weak D match, TRBD1 (5 bases). The V and J ends lost 3 bases and 4 bases respectively, with 7 bases between them. The CDR3 runs 13 residues. Germline assignment: CDR1 KGHSH and CDR2 LQKENI. The CDR3 loop reads CASSPGTGNTIYF. The CDR3 nucleotides read TGTGCCAGCTCACCCGGGACCGGAAACACCATATATTTT.

In this sample, this clone turned up many times. The rearrangement links TRBV20-1 to TRBJ2-1; D perhaps matches TRBD1 (5 bases). V was cut by 0 bases and J by 5 bases, with 20 bases left in between. CDR1 is DFQATT, CDR2 SNEGSKA, per germline (reference sequence). The CDR3 has 17 residues. The CDR3 region has the DNA TGCAGTGCTAGAGATCCACTCTGGGGCTACGACGACAATGAGCAGTTCTTC. This gives the protein CSARDPLWGYDDNEQFF.

This clone was seen at least ten times. CDR3 sequence reads: CASSFTGGTDTQYF. The CDR3 nucleotides read TGTGCCAGTAGTTTTACAGGGGGCACAGATACGCAGTATTTT. The rearrangement joins TRBV19 to TRBJ2-3; 7 bases line up with TRBD1. The V segment lost 5 bases and the J segment 1 base; nucleotides outside the gene matches: 3. The CDR3 has 14 amino acids. CDR1 LNHDA and CDR2 SQIVND come from the germline V gene (reference sequence).

This clone occurred once. This sequence joins TRBV30 and TRBJ2-1, with a possible D match to TRBD1 (7 bases). V gave up 3 bases and J gave up 4 bases, with 13 bases separating them. The germline V gene encodes CDR1 GTSNPN and CDR2 SVGIG (reference sequence). CDR3 length: 14 amino acids. CDR3 sequence reads: CAWRAGQRYNEQFF. CDR3 sequence (DNA): TGTGCCTGGAGGGCGGGACAGAGATACAATGAGCAGTTCTTC.

The chain couples TRBV20-1 to TRBJ2-5; D is unresolved. V lost 5 bases and J 2 bases, leaving 18 bases between the germline ends. CDR3 length equals 15 residues. CDR1 and CDR2 from the germline V gene are DFQATT and SNEGSKA (reference sequence). As DNA, the CDR3 is TGCAGTGCTTTTACATTGGTGGGAACACAAGAGACCCAGTACTTC. Translating it yields CSAFTLVGTQETQYF.

On this clone itself: An end of the junction does not agree with germline; a read error may underlie this. The chain joins TRBV7-8 to TRBJ2-2, with 8 nucleotides matching TRBD2. Germline loops: CDR1 SGHVS, CDR2 FQNEAQ. The CDR3 is 16 residues long. The CDR3 DNA reads as TGTGCCAGCAGCTTCCCTAGCGGGTCGAACACTGGGGAGCTGTTTTTT. Translated, it gives CASSFPSGSNTGELFF. The variable domain in full, with the rest retrieved from reference TRBV7-8 and TRBJ2-2, is GAGVSQSPRYKVAKRGQDVALRCDPISGHVSLFWYQQALGQGPEFLTYFQNEAQLDKSGLPSDRFFAERPEGSVSTLKIQRTQQEDSAVYLCASSFPSGSNTGELFFGEGSRLTVL.

The gene calls are TRBV18 and TRBJ1-5, with 7 bases aligning to TRBD1. Per germline, CDR1 KGHSH and CDR2 LQKENI. The CDR3 runs to 16 residues. After removal of 4 bases from V and 6 bases from J, the junction contained 12 bases not matched to a gene. CDR3 region: CASSLPGETGSQPQHF. In nucleotides, the CDR3 is TGTGCCAGCTCACTTCCCGGGGAGACAGGGAGTCAGCCCCAGCATTTT.

V gene TRBV7-2 combines with J gene TRBJ1-2; D remains unclear. The CDR3 consists of 14 residues. With 2 bases removed from V and 0 bases from J, the gap between germline ends came to 7 bases. Germline V gene lookup returns CDR1 SGHTA and CDR2 FQGNSA. The CDR3 loop reads CASSLIVANYGYTF. CDR3 coding DNA: TGTGCCAGCAGCTTAATAGTGGCTAACTATGGCTACACCTTC.

This clone is deemed medium-sized. V usage is TRBV6-1 and J usage is TRBJ2-1; 10 bases map to TRBD2. From germline, CDR1 is MNHNS and CDR2 SASEGT. The ends lost 6 bases at V and 2 bases at J; junction bases unmatched: 4. This CDR3 has 15 amino acids. This chain's CDR3 is CASSLLAGTYNEQFF. In nucleotides, the CDR3 is TGTGCCAGCAGCCTACTAGCGGGGACCTACAATGAGCAGTTCTTC.

The chain recombines TRBV10-3 with TRBJ1-5, with D tentatively TRBD1 (5 bases). CDR1 is ENHRY, CDR2 SYGVKD, per germline. This CDR3 has 14 amino acids. Trimming pared 0 bases from V and 8 bases from J, leaving 11 bases between. The CDR3 region has the DNA TGTGCCATCAGTGAGTCGGGGGTAAGTGAGCCCCAGCATTTT. Translation gives CAISESGVSEPQHF.

This clone was detected ten times or more. J is TRBJ1-5 and V is TRBV30; 8 nucleotides align to TRBD1. Germline CDR1 reads GTSNPN; CDR2 reads SVGIG (reference sequence). V shed 3 bases and J 0 bases; nucleotides not matched to a gene: 7. The CDR3 totals 16 residues. The CDR3 DNA sequence: TGTGCCTGGAGCCCAGACAGGGGTTATAGCAATCAGCCCCAGCATTTT. Translation gives CAWSPDRGYSNQPQHF.

This clone showed up many times. The genes are TRBV7-2 and TRBJ1-6; no definite D call. The CDR3 covers 14 residues. The germline gives CDR1 SGHTA, CDR2 FQGNSA. V gave up 0 bases and J gave up 6 bases, with 6 bases separating them. The CDR3 spells CASSLASSNSPLHF. The DNA for the CDR3 is TGTGCCAGCAGCTTAGCGTCAAGTAATTCACCCCTCCACTTT.

The chain joins TRBV4-1 to TRBJ2-7; TRBD1 matches 9 bases. The CDR3 consists of 16 residues. Germline V CDR1 and CDR2: MGHRA, YSYEKL. Trimming cost V 4 bases and J 6 bases; bases outside gene matches: 13. The CDR3 is CASSRAPGQGVSEQYF. CDR3 DNA sequence: TGCGCCAGCAGCCGCGCGCCGGGACAGGGTGTCTCCGAGCAGTACTTC.

Worth noting for this clone: One end of the junction is discordant with germline, which a read error may explain. This chain uses TRBV28 with TRBJ2-3, with D perhaps matching TRBD1 (6 bases). Germline CDR1 is MDHEN and CDR2 is SYDVKM. The CDR3 is 15 residues long. The CDR3 reads CASSLTRLGGATQSF. The DNA for the CDR3 is TGTGCCAGCAGTTTAACCCGATTAGGGGGAGCTACGCAGTCTTTT.

This clone appeared once. The rearrangement joins TRBV4-3 to TRBJ2-3; 14 nucleotides agree with TRBD2. The germline CDR1 and CDR2 sequences are LGHNA and YSLEER. The CDR3 spans 16 residues. The V and J ends lost 0 bases and 15 bases, in that order; junction bases with no gene match: 11. The chain's CDR3 is CASSQDSGLAGDKQYF. In DNA, the CDR3 is TGCGCCAGCAGCCAAGATTCGGGACTAGCGGGAGATAAGCAATATTTT.

This clone was detected ten times or more. V usage is TRBV6-4 and J usage is TRBJ2-1; 10 nucleotides agree with TRBD2. This CDR3 is 16 amino acids long. J lost 8 bases, V lost 0 bases, and 7 bases had no gene match. Germline CDR1 and CDR2: MRHNA and SNTAGT. CDR3 sequence reads: CASSDSPASGSDEQFF. CDR3 sequence (DNA): TGTGCCAGCAGTGACTCGCCGGCTAGCGGGAGCGATGAGCAGTTCTTC.

A note on this clone: Since a much larger clone is just one base distant, this may be a read error. The chain recombines TRBV18 with TRBJ1-4, with D maybe TRBD1 (5 bases). Germline lookup yields CDR1 KGHSH and CDR2 LQKENI. The CDR3 runs to 15 residues. The CDR3 spells CASTPTLDSSEKLFF. CDR3 in DNA: TGTGCCAGCACACCAACGCTTGACAGTAGCGAAAAACTGTTTTTT.

This clone was recorded only once. At one boundary the junction diverges from the germline segment, which might be a read error. The chain is built from TRBV9 and TRBJ1-3, with D tentatively TRBD1 (6 bases). The CDR3 sequence is 15 residues long. The germline V gene encodes CDR1 SGDLS and CDR2 YYNGEE. Here the CDR3 reads CDSSVGSGVRNTIYF. CDR3 nucleotides: TGTGACAGCAGCGTAGGTTCAGGGGTTCGAAACACCATATATTTT.

This clone has ten or more counts. The chain couples TRBV18 to TRBJ1-2, with D possibly matching TRBD1 (5 bases). In germline, CDR1 is KGHSH, CDR2 LQKENI. Trimming took 3 bases from V and 2 from J, leaving 10 bases between them. CDR3 length: 14 amino acids. CDR3 bases: TGTGCCAGCTCACCCCAAGGGGACAACTATGGCTACACCTTC. It yields the protein CASSPQGDNYGYTF.

With respect to this clone: The junction departs from the called germline gene at one end, perhaps through a read error. CDR3 amino acids: CDTSDGDTDFCYYGYTF. DNA of the CDR3: TGTGACACCAGTGATGGGGACACGGACTTCTGCTACTATGGCTACACCTTC. The chain couples TRBV24-1 to TRBJ1-2, with D possibly matching TRBD1 (6 bases). The CDR3 totals 17 residues. The germline V gene encodes CDR1 KGHDR and CDR2 SFDVKD.

This clone appeared many times. The chain has TRBV11-2 and TRBJ2-1, with 8 bases matching TRBD2. V shed 7 bases, J shed 2 bases, and the junction held 7 bases outside the gene matches. The CDR3 runs 15 residues. Germline-derived CDR1 and CDR2 are SGHAT and FQNNGV. The CDR3 protein is CASNGGGETYNEQFF. The CDR3 DNA reads TGTGCCAGCAACGGGGGGGGCGAAACCTACAATGAGCAGTTCTTC.

The table lists this clone with many counts. Other DNA sequences of this sample code for an identical CDR3. The gene calls are TRBV27 and TRBJ2-1; D ambiguous. Deletions cut 6 bases from V and 2 bases from J, with 11 bases between. The CDR3 totals 14 residues. Germline V gene data show CDR1 as MNHEY and CDR2 as SMNVEV (reference sequence). The CDR3 is CASSPTVTYNEQFF. CDR3 coding DNA: TGTGCCAGCAGCCCGACCGTTACCTACAATGAGCAGTTCTTC.

This clone is medium-sized by share. The chain uses TRBV6-1 and TRBJ1-2, with D unclear. Germline V gives CDR1 MNHNS, CDR2 SASEGT. Trimming took off 6 bases at V and 1 base at J, with 12 bases between the two ends. This CDR3 is built from 14 residues. CDR3 nucleotides: TGTGCCAGCAGAGACGCCTTAATTAACTATGGCTACACCTTC. It specifies CASRDALINYGYTF.

The sample holds a few counts of this clone. The chain uses TRBV6-2 or TRBV6-3 and TRBJ1-2, with 8 bases matching TRBD1. V lost 0 bases and J lost 8; bases outside the gene matches: 8. This CDR3 spans 15 amino acids. Germline loops: CDR1 MNHEY, CDR2 SVGEGT. CDR3 sequence reads: CASSYSPGGRDGYTF. The CDR3 DNA is TGTGCCAGCAGTTACTCGCCAGGGGGCCGGGACGGCTACACCTTC.

For this clone: At one of its ends the junction is not consistent with the germline gene, which may arise from a read error. This sequence joins TRBV2 and TRBJ2-3; weak D call: TRBD2 (6 bases). Germline CDR1 is SNHLY and CDR2 is FYNNEI. The CDR3 extends over 15 amino acids. The CDR3 bases are TGTGACAGCCAACCCCGGACTATCTTCACAGATACGCAGTATTTT. Residues: CDSQPRTIFTDTQYF.

This clone occurred many times. The rearrangement uses TRBV20-1 and TRBJ2-7; 9 bases align to TRBD1. The germline V gene encodes CDR1 DFQATT and CDR2 SNEGSKA (reference sequence). The CDR3 spans 13 residues. Trimming at V came to 3 bases and at J to 6 bases, leaving 6 bases not matched to a gene. The CDR3 DNA is TGCAGTGCTAGTGAGGGACAGGGTGCCGAGCAGTACTTC. This encodes CSASEGQGAEQYF.

This clone was picked up many times. The chain combines TRBV19 with TRBJ2-7, with D possibly being TRBD1 (6 bases). Between the trimmed V and J ends, which lost 5 bases and 2 bases, there was a span of 13 bases. CDR1 and CDR2 from the germline V gene are LNHDA and SQIVND (reference sequence). There are 14 residues in the CDR3. For the CDR3, the DNA is TGTGCCAGTAGTCACCGGGACATCGCCTACGAGCAGTACTTC. Amino acids: CASSHRDIAYEQYF.

This clone was seen many times. This chain uses TRBV20-1 with TRBJ1-2, with no clear D. The CDR3 runs 13 residues. Trimming removed 2 bases from V and 7 bases from J, with 14 bases in between. The V gene's germline CDR1 is DFQATT and CDR2 SNEGSKA (reference sequence). For the CDR3, the DNA is TGCAGTGCTAGACAGGCCCGGGGAGGTGGCTACACCTTC. Translation gives CSARQARGGGYTF.

The chain is built from TRBV11-2 and TRBJ1-2; TRBD1 might be the D (5 bases). Germline CDR1 is SGHAT and CDR2 is FQNNGV. V lost 2 bases to trimming and J lost 1 base, with 14 bases between them. The length of the CDR3 is 16 residues. The CDR3 region has the DNA TGTGCCAGCAGCTTAACTCGACAGACGAGTAACTATGGCTACACCTTC. This codes for CASSLTRQTSNYGYTF.